These 27 T cell receptor beta chains came from one sample sequenced in a study of T cells expressing NK-cell markers. TCRdb re-called the 5' RACE reads and gives one entry per CDR3 protein, without DNA. This table holds a few hundred thousand distinct CDR3 sequences. Sequenced sample: blood T cells: a sorted CD56 or NKG2C T cell subset, CD4+ or CD8+ T cells, or bulk PBMC T cells (not recorded which). These receptor sequences come from a young man in good health.

CDR3 in amino acids: CASSLYVGSDEQFF. The V and J genes are TRBV7-6 and TRBJ2-1. CDR3 length: 14 residues. CDR1 and CDR2 (germline): SGHVS, FNYEAQ.

This chain joins TRBV6-5 and TRBJ2-5; TCRdb lists TRBD1, though no DNA is available to test this call. The germline gives CDR1 MNHEY, CDR2 SVGAGI. The CDR3 extends over 17 amino acids. The chain's CDR3 is CASSSSQGSGPQETQYF.

V and J are TRBV5-1 and TRBJ2-2; TCRdb reports TRBD1, a call that lacks DNA to check it against. The CDR3 is 11 amino acids. From germline, CDR1 is SGHRS and CDR2 YFSETQ. The CDR3 here is CASSFAGVPFF.

This chain joins TRBV20-1 and TRBJ2-1. Germline V gene lookup returns CDR1 DFQATT and CDR2 SNEGSKA (reference sequence). CDR3 length: 14 amino acids. The CDR3 spells CSARDRFLRPEQFF.

The J gene is TRBJ2-7, the V gene TRBV7-2; TCRdb reports TRBD1, a call that lacks DNA to check it against. CDR1 is SGHTA, CDR2 FQGNSA, per germline. This CDR3 is built from 15 residues. The CDR3 spells CASSLAGQVLYEQYF.

The chain combines TRBV20-1 with TRBJ2-1; no DNA is available, so the TRBD2 call from TCRdb remains unchecked. CDR3 length: 15 amino acids. Germline-derived CDR1 and CDR2 are DFQATT and SNEGSKA (reference sequence). CDR3: CSARPAGTLINEQFF.

This chain uses TRBV20-1 with TRBJ2-2. This CDR3 has 13 amino acids. CDR1 is DFQATT and CDR2 is SNEGSKA in the germline V gene (reference sequence). CDR3 protein: CSAAETNTGELFF.

This chain joins TRBV4-3 and TRBJ2-2. The CDR3 totals 15 residues. Germline assignment: CDR1 LGHNA and CDR2 YSLEER. The CDR3 sequence is CASSQGVVDTGELFF.

CDR3 protein: CASSLGPGTPSGETQYF. The chain carries TRBV7-2 and TRBJ2-5; TCRdb returns TRBD1, unconfirmable since there is no DNA. Germline CDR1 is SGHTA and CDR2 is FQGNSA. CDR3 length: 17 residues.

This chain joins TRBV24-1 and TRBJ2-1; TCRdb lists TRBD2, though no DNA is available to test this call. Germline values: CDR1 KGHDR, CDR2 SFDVKD. The CDR3 totals 17 residues. CDR3 residues: CATSDPGLAGGINEQFF.

The rearrangement uses TRBV29-1 and TRBJ2-1; with no DNA, the TCRdb D assignment of TRBD2 cannot be verified. This CDR3 is built from 19 residues. Germline V gene lookup returns CDR1 SQVTM and CDR2 ANQGSEA. CDR3 amino acids: CSVPLRGLVGRIPYNEQFF.

This rearrangement joins TRBV5-5 to TRBJ2-1; absent DNA, TCRdb's TRBD2 call cannot be checked. The germline CDR1 and CDR2 sequences are SGHKS and YYEKEE (reference sequence). The CDR3 is made up of 15 amino acids. CDR3 in amino acids: CASSPGSGSHNEQFF.

This CDR3 reads CASSTPSRGRSYEQFF. This chain uses TRBV19 with TRBJ2-1; there is no DNA to check the TCRdb D call of TRBD2. Germline assignment: CDR1 LNHDA and CDR2 SQIVND (reference sequence). The CDR3 sequence is 16 residues long.

The chain carries TRBV18 and TRBJ1-1. The CDR3 covers 12 residues. Germline V gene lookup returns CDR1 KGHSH and CDR2 LQKENI. The CDR3 region is CASSRKEAEAFF.

The rearrangement uses TRBV4-2 and TRBJ2-1. The CDR3 contains 15 residues. The germline gives CDR1 LGHNA, CDR2 YNFKEQ. CDR3 amino acids: CASSQAGSTYNEQFF.

The chain has TRBV6-1 and TRBJ2-1; with no DNA, the TCRdb D assignment of TRBD2 cannot be verified. This CDR3 has 14 amino acids. The germline V gene has CDR1 MNHNS and CDR2 SASEGT. CDR3: CASSPRLDGYEQFF.

The rearrangement joins TRBV10-1 to TRBJ2-1; checking the TCRdb D call of TRBD1 is not possible without DNA. The germline V gene has CDR1 WNHNN and CDR2 SYGVQD (reference sequence). This CDR3 is 13 amino acids long. CDR3 sequence reads: CASSVAGVNEQFF.

This sequence joins TRBV12-3 or TRBV12-4 and TRBJ2-5; the TCRdb D gene call, TRBD1, has no DNA to confirm it. This CDR3 contains 13 residues. The CDR3 sequence: CASSRTTGGAPYF.

The genes are TRBV5-5 and TRBJ2-7; TCRdb proposes TRBD2, but this gene call is untestable without DNA. From germline, CDR1 is SGHKS and CDR2 YYEKEE (reference sequence). The CDR3 extends over 16 amino acids. CDR3 region: CASSLSASGNYYEQYF.

V is TRBV7-8 and J is TRBJ2-3; TCRdb's D call, TRBD1, is unchecked because there is no DNA. The CDR3 contains 16 residues. The germline V gene encodes CDR1 SGHVS and CDR2 FQNEAQ. The CDR3 here is CASSARDRFGMDTQYF.

This sequence joins TRBV7-3 and TRBJ2-3; TCRdb proposes TRBD2, but this gene call is untestable without DNA. CDR3 length equals 17 residues. Germline CDR1 is SGHTA and CDR2 is FQGTGA. CDR3 amino acids: CASSTHGTSVSTDTQYF.

The rearrangement uses TRBV6-5 and TRBJ2-7; TCRdb picks TRBD1, but there is no DNA to check that call. Germline values: CDR1 MNHEY, CDR2 SVGAGI. The CDR3 totals 14 residues. CDR3 residues: CASIKQGYLGEQYF.

The chain uses TRBV18 and TRBJ2-1; the TRBD1 assignment by TCRdb is unverifiable without DNA. The CDR3 has 14 residues. Germline CDR1 reads KGHSH; CDR2 reads LQKENI. CDR3 loop: CASSPTTGDNEQFF.

The chain combines TRBV5-1 with TRBJ2-3. The CDR3 length is 15 residues. Per the germline V gene, CDR1 is SGHRS and CDR2 is YFSETQ. The chain's CDR3 is CASSLEGKTGDTQYF.

The V and J genes are TRBV12-3 or TRBV12-4 and TRBJ1-1; TCRdb gives TRBD1 as the D gene, but with no DNA this cannot be confirmed. The CDR3 is 15 amino acids. CDR3 sequence reads: CASSLTGGEKTEAFF.

The V call is TRBV11-2, the J call TRBJ2-5; the D call from TCRdb, TRBD2, cannot be confirmed without DNA. Germline assignment: CDR1 SGHAT and CDR2 FQNNGV. The CDR3 spans 13 residues. The CDR3 loop is CASSLVGLETQYF.

CDR3 in amino acids: CSARVTASNEKLFF. J is TRBJ1-4 and V is TRBV20-1; TCRdb's assignment of TRBD1 cannot be checked, as there is no DNA. The CDR3 is made up of 14 amino acids. In germline, CDR1 is DFQATT, CDR2 SNEGSKA (reference sequence).